This T cell receptor beta chain was obtained from a study of blood T cell repertoires in COVID-19. Whole-study context: Acute and convalescent COVID-19 samples came from the United States, Italy and Spain. The cDNA or gDNA used as material had been derived from T cells, B-cell-depleted T cells, or PBMCs.

Per germline, CDR1 MNHEY and CDR2 SVGEGT. The CDR3 extends over 16 amino acids. The trim removed 5 bases at V and 6 bases at J, leaving 11 bases unmatched. Source study methods: The assay estimated nucleated cells by amplifying reference gene primers. The table came from immunoSEQ multiplex PCR; TCRdb's copy has only in-frame clones and leaves some out. The V and J calls and clone size come from that table; D and trimming were worked out from the DNA. The profile covers about 67,000 clones, with more than 75% appearing a single time and just over 8% taken by the ten largest. J is TRBJ2-1 and V is TRBV6-2 or TRBV6-3; 9 positions match TRBD2. The sample was peripheral blood. This receptor was taken from a man aged 45 to 65 with active COVID-19. CDR3 protein: CASSRYSGSGVNEQFF. The CDR3 DNA sequence: TGTGCCAGCAGTCGTTATAGCGGGAGCGGGGTCAATGAGCAGTTCTTC.